This T cell receptor beta chain derives from a study of blood T cells in healthy people across ages. Study results and limitations: Comparison with aged donors showed that long-lived donors had more naive CD4+ cells and higher diversity.

Germline V gene lookup returns CDR1 SGHVS and CDR2 FNYEAQ. The CDR3 totals 14 residues. V was clipped by 5 bases and J by 4 bases; unmatched bases: 7. Then a second PCR, running about 6 to 11 cycles, was carried out with a sample-barcoded 5' primer and a J-beta primer mix. In TCRdb, the 5' RACE reads were re-called with MiXCR into one record per CDR3 protein. The table lists around 690,000 distinct CDR3 sequences, about 53% of them singletons. In this sample, this clonotype turned up once. Its antigen is as yet unknown. The clonotype originates from a man in his 60s in good health. The material sequenced was blood. V usage is TRBV7-6 and J usage is TRBJ2-5, with 7 bases matching TRBD2. The CDR3 bases are TGTGCCAGCAGCCCAATAAGCGGGGCAGAGACCCAGTACTTC. Translated: CASSPISGAETQYF. The full variable domain, with the rest looked up from reference TRBV7-6 and TRBJ2-5, is GAGVSQSPRYKVTKRGQDVALRCDPISGHVSLYWYRQALGQGPEFLTYFNYEAQQDKSGLPNDRFSAERPEGSISTLTIQRTEQRDSAMYRCASSPISGAETQYFGPGTRLLVL.